This T cell receptor (beta chain) was observed in a study of identical twins. Addition of a universal primer site occurred through template switching, and cDNA carried unique molecular identifiers. TCRdb reprocessed the 5' RACE reads with MiXCR, giving one entry per CDR3 protein. The sample holds roughly 570,000 distinct CDR3 sequences, approximately 10% seen once. Broader study findings: A partial confounding effect on zero-insertion analyses could come from invariant MAIT and iNKT cells. The abundant beta clonotypes from cord blood had fewer insertions, and memory repertoires had none of this.

Germline V gives CDR1 SGHTA, CDR2 FQGNSA. J lost 6 bases, V lost 3 bases, and 0 bases had no gene match. The CDR3 has 14 amino acids. With respect to this clonotype: Its cognate antigen is unknown.

Only healthy Caucasians were enrolled as donors. A further study also used this sample, focusing on yellow fever vaccine responses in identical twins.

The TCR was taken from a woman younger than 35 in good health. The gene calls are TRBV7-2 and TRBJ2-4; 12 nucleotides match TRBD2. The sequencing sample was made of PBMCs. The CDR3 spells CASSLGLAGNIQYF. The CDR3 DNA reads as TGTGCCAGCAGCTTGGGACTAGCGGGAAACATTCAGTACTTC.